This T cell receptor (beta chain) emerged from a study of blood T cells in healthy people across ages. Findings of the study overall: The unsorted PBMCs prevented any conclusive comparison of naive versus antigen-experienced cells. A greater number of naive CD4+ cells and higher diversity distinguished long-lived donors from aged donors.

A second about 6 to 12 cycle PCR used barcoded and J-beta primers. Each cDNA molecule, via a template-switch adaptor with 12 random nucleotides, was tagged. TCRdb reprocessed the 5' RACE reads via MiXCR and lists one record per CDR3 protein. The table shows about 1.4 million distinct CDR3 sequences, with roughly 60% occurring only once. Each sample gave at least 6 million isolated PBMCs. This clonotype has just a few counts. What it recognizes is unknown. This CDR3 is built from 13 residues. Deletions cut 5 bases from V and 5 bases from J, with 9 bases between. Per the germline V gene, CDR1 is MNHEY and CDR2 is SVGEGT.

The receptor comes from a man in his late teens or twenties in good health. The rearrangement joins TRBV6-2 or TRBV6-3 to TRBJ1-4; D remains ambiguous. What was sequenced was blood. The CDR3 spells CASSRDMNEKLFF. For the CDR3, the DNA is TGTGCCAGCAGTCGAGACATGAATGAAAAACTGTTTTTT.